Below are 20 T cell receptor beta chains sequenced from a single sample in a study of blood T cell repertoires in COVID-19. Using immunoSEQ multiplex PCR, the repertoire was profiled, and TCRdb retains in-frame clones only, with some absent. The repertoire holds about 360,000 clones, with approximately 86% as singletons. The sequencing input was peripheral blood. The receptors derive from a woman aged 55 to 70 with COVID-19, enrolled during active disease.

The chain uses TRBV27 and TRBJ2-7; TRBD1 is a possible D gene (5 bases). The CDR3 length is 15 residues. Germline CDR1 is MNHEY and CDR2 is SMNVEV (reference sequence). The V end lost 8 bases, the J end lost 4 bases, and 21 bases lay between the germline ends. The CDR3 loop is CASPNRKDTAYEQYF. The CDR3 DNA reads as TGTGCCAGCCCCAACCGTAAGGACACGGCGTACGAGCAGTACTTC.

This clone was counted once. This chain joins TRBV7-6 and TRBJ2-3; D is unclear. Germline V CDR1 and CDR2: SGHVS, FNYEAQ. V was cut by 2 bases and J by 0 bases, with 15 bases left in between. CDR3 length: 17 amino acids. Written as DNA, the CDR3 is TGTGCCAGCAGCTTACGGTATGGCGGAACTAGCACAGATACGCAGTATTTT. Translating it yields CASSLRYGGTSTDTQYF. The full variable domain, with the rest looked up from reference TRBV7-6 and TRBJ2-3, is GAGVSQSPRYKVTKRGQDVALRCDPISGHVSLYWYRQALGQGPEFLTYFNYEAQQDKSGLPNDRFSAERPEGSISTLTIQRTEQRDSAMYRCASSLRYGGTSTDTQYFGPGTRLTVL.

The chain links TRBV5-4 to TRBJ2-3, with TRBD1 identical over 8 bases. CDR1 is SGHNT, CDR2 YYREEE, per germline (reference sequence). The CDR3 covers 17 residues. V was pared by 2 bases and J by 2 bases, with 10 bases of the junction left unmatched. The CDR3 region is CASSLGDRPRYTDTQYF. CDR3 DNA: TGTGCCAGCAGCTTAGGGGACAGGCCTAGGTACACAGATACGCAGTATTTT.

The rearrangement uses TRBV21-1 and TRBJ1-1. TRBV21-1 is flagged as a pseudogene. The CDR3 runs 13 residues. The CDR3 reads CASSKQRWTEAFF. CDR3 DNA sequence: TGTGCCAGCAGCAAACAGAGGTGGACTGAAGCTTTCTTT.

J is TRBJ1-1 and V is TRBV27; 7 nucleotides match TRBD1. Germline V gene lookup returns CDR1 MNHEY and CDR2 SMNVEV (reference sequence). The V gene end was trimmed by 0 bases and the J gene end by 1 base; junction bases not matched to a gene: 2. The CDR3 is made up of 15 amino acids. CDR3 in DNA: TGTGCCAGCAGTTTATCTCCAGGGGGGAACACTGAAGCTTTCTTT. This encodes CASSLSPGGNTEAFF.

The chain is built from TRBV3-1 (or the pseudogene TRBV3-2) and TRBJ1-1; 8 nucleotides match TRBD1. J was trimmed by 7 bases and V by 6 bases; bases with no gene match: 13. Germline CDR1 is LGHDT and CDR2 is YNNKEL (reference sequence). This CDR3 region has 15 residues. The CDR3 DNA sequence: TGTGCCAGCAGAGAAGGACAGGGCCCCAACTATGAAGCTTTCTTT. Encoded protein: CASREGQGPNYEAFF.

The chain joins TRBV4-1 to TRBJ2-5; possibly TRBD2 for D (6 bases). CDR1 is MGHRA, CDR2 YSYEKL, per germline. V was cut by 2 bases and J by 3 bases, with 19 bases left in between. This CDR3 has 17 amino acids. CDR3 sequence: CASSQRTRGGVEETQYF. The DNA of the CDR3 is TGCGCCAGCAGCCAAAGGACCCGTGGCGGGGTGGAAGAGACCCAGTACTTC.

This clone was seen once. The CDR3 DNA reads TGTGCCAGCAGTCCCAGGGCCACCTTTTCCTACGAGCAGTACTTC. Translation gives CASSPRATFSYEQYF. The chain is built from TRBV19 and TRBJ2-7, with D perhaps matching TRBD1 (5 bases). From germline, CDR1 is LNHDA and CDR2 SQIVND (reference sequence). Trimming cost V 9 bases and J 1 base, with 19 bases left between them. The CDR3 is made up of 15 amino acids.

This clone showed up just once. This rearrangement joins TRBV4-3 to TRBJ1-2, with TRBD1 matching 7 bases. The germline V gene has CDR1 LGHNA and CDR2 YSLEER. V was clipped by 4 bases and J by 6 bases; unmatched bases: 17. This CDR3 spans 17 amino acids. The CDR3 DNA sequence: TGCGCCAGCAGCCCCACCACCCCGGACAGGACCTGGAATGGCTACACCTTC. Its protein is CASSPTTPDRTWNGYTF.

This sequence joins TRBV7-9 and TRBJ1-2; 7 bases align to TRBD1. After removal of 2 bases from V and 5 bases from J, the junction contained 5 bases not matched to a gene. The CDR3 contains 14 residues. Per the germline V gene, CDR1 is SEHNR and CDR2 is FQNEAQ (reference sequence). This chain's CDR3 is CASSLPQGRYGYTF. DNA for the CDR3: TGTGCCAGCAGCTTACCACAGGGGAGGTATGGCTACACCTTC.

The rearrangement links TRBV5-1 to TRBJ2-5; D is uncertain. Germline CDR1 reads SGHRS; CDR2 reads YFSETQ. The CDR3 runs to 16 residues. V was shortened by 2 bases and J by 1 base, with 15 bases between the two germline ends. This chain's CDR3 is CASSLALLISQETQYF. In nucleotides, the CDR3 is TGCGCCAGCAGCTTAGCCCTTCTGATAAGCCAAGAGACCCAGTACTTC.

The chain couples TRBV6-5 to TRBJ2-1; TRBD2 aligns across 8 bases. This CDR3 has 15 residues. Germline assignment: CDR1 MNHEY and CDR2 SVGAGI. The V segment lost 6 bases and the J segment 2 bases; nucleotides outside the gene matches: 6. CDR3 sequence reads: CASRLGGDTYNEQFF. CDR3 nucleotide sequence: TGTGCCAGCAGACTCGGGGGGGATACCTACAATGAGCAGTTCTTC.

This chain uses TRBV6-5 with TRBJ2-7; 7 positions match TRBD1. V dropped 2 bases and J dropped 1; count of bases not matched to a gene: 5. This CDR3 has 15 residues. The germline gives CDR1 MNHEY, CDR2 SVGAGI. The CDR3 region has the DNA TGTGCCAGCAGTTACACACCGGGACAGTCCTACGAGCAGTACTTC. Residues: CASSYTPGQSYEQYF.

The chain uses TRBV4-1 and TRBJ2-7, with 10 nucleotides matching TRBD2. The CDR3 has 16 residues. J was trimmed by 3 bases and V by 4 bases; bases with no gene match: 9. CDR1 MGHRA and CDR2 YSYEKL come from the germline V gene. DNA for the CDR3: TGCGCCAGCAGCCCAGTCCCAGCGGGGGGGGTCTACGAGCAGTACTTC. It codes for CASSPVPAGGVYEQYF.

The chain has TRBV10-2 and TRBJ2-7, with 8 bases identical to TRBD1. V dropped 0 bases and J dropped 6; count of bases not matched to a gene: 4. The CDR3 runs 14 residues. Germline V gives CDR1 WSHSY, CDR2 SAAADI. The CDR3 here is CASSESRTGSEQYF. The CDR3 DNA is TGCGCCAGCAGTGAGTCCCGGACAGGGTCCGAGCAGTACTTC.

The chain has TRBV24-1 and TRBJ2-3, with TRBD1 matching over 8 bases. Germline lookup yields CDR1 KGHDR and CDR2 SFDVKD. This CDR3 has 17 residues. With V trimmed by 10 bases and J by 2 bases, 16 bases remained unmatched. The CDR3: CATPAGQDLYFTDTQYF. The CDR3 region has the DNA TGTGCCACTCCTGCGGGACAGGACCTATATTTCACAGATACGCAGTATTTT.

This chain joins TRBV12-3 or TRBV12-4 and TRBJ1-2; possible D gene TRBD1, 5 bases. V was shortened by 2 bases and J by 2 bases, with 6 bases between the two germline ends. The length of the CDR3 is 13 residues. CDR3 sequence reads: CASSLRQNYGYTF. The CDR3 DNA reads as TGTGCCAGCAGTTTACGACAGAACTATGGCTACACCTTC.

The chain is built from TRBV29-1 and TRBJ1-1; 9 nucleotides match TRBD1. CDR1 and CDR2 from the germline V gene are SQVTM and ANQGSEA. J lost 0 bases, V lost 7 bases, and 6 bases had no gene match. The CDR3 is 14 residues long. CDR3: CSAWDRAMNTEAFF. In DNA, the CDR3 is TGCAGCGCCTGGGACAGGGCCATGAACACTGAAGCTTTCTTT.

This clone was counted between two and nine times. The chain couples TRBV13 to TRBJ1-6; D is undetermined. CDR1 and CDR2 (germline): PRHDT, FYEKMQ (reference sequence). Trimming stripped 5 bases from V and 7 bases from J, with 6 bases between. The CDR3 length is 12 residues. CDR3 DNA sequence: TGTGCCAGCAGCCTCCCGAATTCACCCCTCCACTTT. Encoded protein: CASSLPNSPLHF. Based on the CDR3 plus reference TRBV13 and TRBJ1-6, the full variable domain is AAGVIQSPRHLIKEKRETATLKCYPIPRHDTVYWYQQGPGQDPQFLISFYEKMQSDKGSIPDRFSAQQFSDYHSELNMSSLELGDSALYFCASSLPNSPLHFGNGTRLTVT.

This rearrangement joins TRBV5-1 to TRBJ2-5, with 13 positions matching TRBD2. Unmatched junction bases numbered 5, after V lost 4 bases and J lost 5 bases. The germline V gene has CDR1 SGHRS and CDR2 YFSETQ. This CDR3 is 15 amino acids long. As DNA, the CDR3 is TGCGCCAGCAGCAAGACTAGCGGGGGGTCGGAGACCCAGTACTTC. Protein: CASSKTSGGSETQYF.